The rows below give T cell receptor beta chains drawn from one sample of a study of blood T cells in healthy people across ages. TCRdb itself ran the 5' RACE reads through MiXCR, one entry per CDR3 protein. The table has about 750,000 distinct CDR3 sequences, about 55% seen once. Sequenced sample: blood. Source of these receptors: an elderly man in good health. The CDR3 runs from the conserved cysteine through the conserved F or W. Each record gives: CDR3 protein, CDR3 DNA, D gene, clone size, J gene, V gene. A D gene is named only where the DNA matches it firmly. Clone size is shown for a subset of rows, as once, few, many or a class of expanded clone.

CASSFFSYREGREQYF TGTGCCAGCAGCTTCTTTTCTTACAGGGAAGGTCGAGAGCAGTACTTC . . TRBJ2-7 TRBV11-2
CSAPTAGPSYNEQFF TGCAGTGCTCCGACAGCGGGACCCTCCTACAATGAGCAGTTCTTC TRBD2 . TRBJ2-1 TRBV20-1
CASGLWTGDEKLFF TGTGCCAGCGGATTATGGACAGGGGATGAAAAACTGTTTTTT TRBD1 . TRBJ1-4 TRBV6-5
CASSLLGTSGTHRYAYF TGTGCCAGCAGTTTGCTCGGGACTAGCGGGACCCACAGATACGCGTATTTT TRBD2 . TRBJ2-3 TRBV27
CSARAGGTLGGELFF TGCAGTGCTAGAGCGGGGGGGACGTTGGGCGGGGAGCTGTTTTTT TRBD2 . TRBJ2-2 TRBV20-1
CASSPVDRETDTQYF TGTGCCAGCAGTCCTGTGGACAGGGAGACAGATACGCAGTATTTT TRBD1 few TRBJ2-3 TRBV28
CASSAGTGVGPSEQYF TGTGCCAGCAGTGCCGGGACAGGGGTGGGACCTTCCGAGCAGTACTTC TRBD1 few TRBJ2-7 TRBV27
CAISESGATNEKLFF TGTGCCATCAGTGAGTCCGGGGCAACTAATGAAAAACTGTTTTTT . . TRBJ1-4 TRBV10-3
CASSAEGLYNEQFF TGCGCCAGCAGTGCGGAGGGTCTGTACAATGAGCAGTTCTTC . few TRBJ2-1 TRBV5-1
CSARGPGLGEKLFF TGCAGTGCTAGAGGGCCGGGCTTAGGGGAAAAACTGTTTTTT . . TRBJ1-4 TRBV20-1
CSVGTLRNEQFF TGCAGCGTCGGGACGCTCAGGAATGAGCAGTTCTTC . . TRBJ2-1 TRBV29-1
CASSLLQGLGTDTQYF TGTGCCAGCAGCTTACTACAGGGGTTGGGCACAGATACGCAGTATTTT TRBD1 . TRBJ2-3 TRBV28
CASSTGLANEQFF TGTGCCAGCAGCACCGGACTAGCCAATGAGCAGTTCTTC TRBD2 few TRBJ2-1 TRBV7-2
CASSQDRGLRNEKLFF TGTGCCAGCAGCCAAGATAGGGGGCTTCGTAATGAAAAACTGTTTTTT TRBD1 . TRBJ1-4 TRBV3-1
CSAQRRGRWVSEQFF TGCAGTGCTCAGAGGCGGGGCCGGTGGGTGAGTGAGCAGTTCTTC . . TRBJ2-1 TRBV20-1
CSASLGLAGRTYEQYF TGCAGTGCTAGTTTGGGGCTAGCGGGCCGAACCTACGAGCAGTACTTC TRBD2 . TRBJ2-7 TRBV20-1
CASSARDRNEQFF TGTGCCAGCAGTGCCCGAGATAGGAATGAGCAGTTCTTC . . TRBJ2-1 TRBV27
CSASPPAEGGRYAYF TGCAGTGCTAGCCCGCCAGCGGAGGGGGGTCGATACGCGTATTTT . . TRBJ2-3 TRBV20-1
CASSRTSGPSTQFF TGTGCCAGCAGTCGGACTAGCGGGCCCTCGACCCAGTTCTTC TRBD2 . TRBJ2-1 TRBV11-1
CASSRGNSGVYEQYF TGCGCCAGCAGCCGGGGGAACTCTGGGGTCTACGAGCAGTACTTC . . TRBJ2-7 TRBV4-1
CSGVSGGVGEKLFF TGCAGCGGAGTATCAGGGGGTGTTGGAGAAAAACTGTTTTTT TRBD1 . TRBJ1-4 TRBV20-1
CASSPLGLAGPIAKNIQYF TGTGCCAGCTCACCACTCGGGTTAGCGGGACCGATAGCCAAAAACATTCAGTACTTC TRBD2 few TRBJ2-4 TRBV18
CAGETGGMEKLFF TGTGCCGGTGAGACAGGCGGAATGGAAAAACTGTTTTTT . . TRBJ1-4 TRBV28
CASSPRTGSDYNEQFF TGCGCCAGCAGCCCGAGGACGGGCAGCGATTACAATGAGCAGTTCTTC . . TRBJ2-1 TRBV5-1